These T cell receptor beta chains were read from a single sample in a study. TCRdb re-derived calls from the 5' RACE reads in MiXCR, one entry per CDR3 protein. The sample shows approximately 40,000 distinct CDR3 sequences, approximately 30% of them seen only once. Specimen: tumor-infiltrating memory CD4+ T cells sorted from the breast tumor. These receptors came from a female donor with breast cancer. CDR3s include the opening cysteine and the closing phenylalanine or tryptophan. The order of the fields is CDR3 length, J gene, D gene, clone size, V gene, CDR3 DNA, CDR3 protein. D genes are given only for firm matches. Part of the rows lack a size; the others show once, few, many or a class for expanded clones.

cdr3_length: 15; j_call: TRBJ2-3; d_call: TRBD1; clone_size: -; v_call: TRBV6-1; cdr3_nt: TGTGCCAGCAGTGTCCGACAGGGGTCCACAGATACGCAGTATTTT; cdr3_aa: CASSVRQGSTDTQYF
cdr3_length: 17; j_call: TRBJ1-6; d_call: -; clone_size: many; v_call: TRBV4-3; cdr3_nt: TGCGCCAGCAGCCTACGGGCAGGGACTCTAGATAATTCACCCCTCCACTTT; cdr3_aa: CASSLRAGTLDNSPLHF
cdr3_length: 15; j_call: TRBJ1-1; d_call: -; clone_size: few; v_call: TRBV7-9; cdr3_nt: TGTGCCAGCAGCCTCGGGGGGGGGCGCGACACTGAAGCTTTCTTT; cdr3_aa: CASSLGGGRDTEAFF
cdr3_length: 15; j_call: TRBJ2-3; d_call: TRBD1; clone_size: few; v_call: TRBV7-9; cdr3_nt: TGTGCCAGCAGCTTATTGACAGGGGGCACAGATACGCAGTATTTT; cdr3_aa: CASSLLTGGTDTQYF
cdr3_length: 15; j_call: TRBJ2-2; d_call: -; clone_size: few; v_call: TRBV7-3; cdr3_nt: TGTGCCAGCAGCTTAACCAGGGGTGATTCCGGGGAGCTGTTTTTT; cdr3_aa: CASSLTRGDSGELFF
cdr3_length: 16; j_call: TRBJ1-1; d_call: TRBD1; clone_size: -; v_call: TRBV12-3/TRBV12-4; cdr3_nt: TGTGCCAGCAGAAGGGGACAGGGGATGGGGAACACTGAAGCTTTCTTT; cdr3_aa: CASRRGQGMGNTEAFF
cdr3_length: 11; j_call: TRBJ2-7; d_call: -; clone_size: -; v_call: TRBV11-2; cdr3_nt: TGTGCCAGCAGCTCGGCTTACGAGCAGTACTTC; cdr3_aa: CASSSAYEQYF
cdr3_length: 14; j_call: TRBJ2-5; d_call: -; clone_size: once; v_call: TRBV28; cdr3_nt: TGTACCAGCAGTTTGGCAGCCTCACCGGGGACCCAGTACTTC; cdr3_aa: CTSSLAASPGTQYF
cdr3_length: 15; j_call: TRBJ2-5; d_call: -; clone_size: few; v_call: TRBV12-3/TRBV12-4; cdr3_nt: TGTGCCAGCAGTCCCCCCGGGTCTAGGGGGGGGACCCAGTACTTC; cdr3_aa: CASSPPGSRGGTQYF
cdr3_length: 15; j_call: TRBJ2-6; d_call: -; clone_size: many; v_call: TRBV10-3; cdr3_nt: TGTGCCGCTTCATCATCCTCCAAAGGGGCCAACGTCCTGACTTTC; cdr3_aa: CAASSSSKGANVLTF
cdr3_length: 16; j_call: TRBJ2-5; d_call: TRBD2; clone_size: -; v_call: TRBV4-1; cdr3_nt: TGCGCCAGCAGCCAAGGTAGCGGGAGGGCCAGGGAGACCCAGTACTTC; cdr3_aa: CASSQGSGRARETQYF
cdr3_length: 14; j_call: TRBJ2-1; d_call: -; clone_size: -; v_call: TRBV11-2; cdr3_nt: TGTGCCAGCAGCTTAGATCCGGGGGCGAAGGAGCAGTTCTTC; cdr3_aa: CASSLDPGAKEQFF
cdr3_length: 18; j_call: TRBJ2-3; d_call: TRBD2; clone_size: -; v_call: TRBV7-3; cdr3_nt: TGTGCCAGCGGCAGTTCTCTTTATGCGGGGGGCCGCGCAGATACGCAGTATTTT; cdr3_aa: CASGSSLYAGGRADTQYF
cdr3_length: 13; j_call: TRBJ1-4; d_call: -; clone_size: -; v_call: TRBV10-3; cdr3_nt: TGTGCCATCACCGAAGTGCTTAATGAAAAACTGTTTTTT; cdr3_aa: CAITEVLNEKLFF
cdr3_length: 14; j_call: TRBJ2-7; d_call: TRBD1; clone_size: many; v_call: TRBV4-1; cdr3_nt: TGCGCCAGCAGCCAGGGGACAGGGCAATTTGAGCAGTACTTC; cdr3_aa: CASSQGTGQFEQYF
cdr3_length: 15; j_call: TRBJ2-2; d_call: -; clone_size: -; v_call: TRBV24-1; cdr3_nt: TGTGCCACCAGTGACGCCGTAAGGAGGTCCGGGGAGCTGTTTTTT; cdr3_aa: CATSDAVRRSGELFF
cdr3_length: 14; j_call: TRBJ2-7; d_call: TRBD1; clone_size: -; v_call: TRBV5-5; cdr3_nt: TGTGCCAGCAGCTGGACAGGGGGCCCCTACGAGCAGTACTTC; cdr3_aa: CASSWTGGPYEQYF
cdr3_length: 15; j_call: TRBJ1-1; d_call: -; clone_size: few; v_call: TRBV4-2; cdr3_nt: TGTGCCAGCAGCCAAGAGGGACAAGCGAACACTGAAGCTTTCTTT; cdr3_aa: CASSQEGQANTEAFF
cdr3_length: 15; j_call: TRBJ1-5; d_call: TRBD1; clone_size: few; v_call: TRBV24-1; cdr3_nt: TGTGCCGCTAGCGGACAGGGAAGCTTGGATCAGCCCCAGCATTTT; cdr3_aa: CAASGQGSLDQPQHF
cdr3_length: 15; j_call: TRBJ2-2; d_call: -; clone_size: -; v_call: TRBV24-1; cdr3_nt: TGTGCCACCAGTCCAAGGACGGGGAACACCGGGGAGCTGTTTTTT; cdr3_aa: CATSPRTGNTGELFF
cdr3_length: 15; j_call: TRBJ1-1; d_call: TRBD1; clone_size: -; v_call: TRBV7-2; cdr3_nt: TGTGCCAGCAGCACTCGACAGGGATTGAACACTGAAGCTTTCTTT; cdr3_aa: CASSTRQGLNTEAFF
cdr3_length: 13; j_call: TRBJ2-4; d_call: -; clone_size: -; v_call: TRBV30; cdr3_nt: TGTGCCTGGAGTGTTGGGGAGTCAAACATTCAGTACTTC; cdr3_aa: CAWSVGESNIQYF
cdr3_length: 10; j_call: TRBJ2-7; d_call: -; clone_size: few; v_call: TRBV6-1; cdr3_nt: TGTGCCAGCAACGCGTACGAGCAGTACTTC; cdr3_aa: CASNAYEQYF
cdr3_length: 17; j_call: TRBJ2-1; d_call: TRBD2; clone_size: -; v_call: TRBV13; cdr3_nt: TGTGCCAGCAGCTCTCGACTAGCGGGTATAAATTACAATGAGCAGTTCTTC; cdr3_aa: CASSSRLAGINYNEQFF
cdr3_length: 13; j_call: TRBJ1-3; d_call: -; clone_size: -; v_call: TRBV2; cdr3_nt: TGTGCCAGCGCCACGGGGACTGGAAACACCATATATTTT; cdr3_aa: CASATGTGNTIYF
cdr3_length: 16; j_call: TRBJ2-3; d_call: TRBD2; clone_size: many; v_call: TRBV7-9; cdr3_nt: TGTGCCAGCAGCTGGGAGCGGGGGTATAGCACAGATACGCAGTATTTT; cdr3_aa: CASSWERGYSTDTQYF
cdr3_length: 15; j_call: TRBJ1-5; d_call: TRBD1; clone_size: few; v_call: TRBV20-1; cdr3_nt: TGCAGTGCCCGCCCAACCGGGACAGGGGTTCAGCCCCAGCATTTT; cdr3_aa: CSARPTGTGVQPQHF
cdr3_length: 13; j_call: TRBJ2-1; d_call: -; clone_size: -; v_call: TRBV20-1; cdr3_nt: TGCAGTGCCGAGACAGTGTCGTACAATGAGCAGTTCTTC; cdr3_aa: CSAETVSYNEQFF
cdr3_length: 10; j_call: TRBJ2-7; d_call: -; clone_size: -; v_call: TRBV27; cdr3_nt: TGTGCCAGCGGGCAGTACGAGCAGTACTTC; cdr3_aa: CASGQYEQYF
cdr3_length: 15; j_call: TRBJ2-1; d_call: TRBD2; clone_size: -; v_call: TRBV5-1; cdr3_nt: TGCGCCAGCAGCTTGGCGACTAGCTTCTACAATGGGCAGTTCTTC; cdr3_aa: CASSLATSFYNGQFF
cdr3_length: 14; j_call: TRBJ2-7; d_call: TRBD2; clone_size: medium-sized; v_call: TRBV7-2; cdr3_nt: TGTGCCAGTAGACCCAGCGGGGGTTCCTACGAGCAGTACTTC; cdr3_aa: CASRPSGGSYEQYF
cdr3_length: 14; j_call: TRBJ2-5; d_call: TRBD1; clone_size: -; v_call: TRBV5-4; cdr3_nt: TGTGCCAGCAGCCCCCGGGACAGTGTGGAGACCCAGTACTTC; cdr3_aa: CASSPRDSVETQYF
cdr3_length: 14; j_call: TRBJ2-1; d_call: -; clone_size: few; v_call: TRBV7-9; cdr3_nt: TGTGCCAGCAGCTTAGAGGAGGCCGGCGATGAGCAGTTCTTC; cdr3_aa: CASSLEEAGDEQFF
cdr3_length: 14; j_call: TRBJ2-3; d_call: -; clone_size: -; v_call: TRBV9; cdr3_nt: TGTGCCAGCAGCGCCACTGGGAACACAGATACGCAGTATTTT; cdr3_aa: CASSATGNTDTQYF
cdr3_length: 13; j_call: TRBJ2-2; d_call: -; clone_size: few; v_call: TRBV3-1; cdr3_nt: TGTGCCAGCAGCCAAGGGAAGACCGGGGAGCTGTTTTTT; cdr3_aa: CASSQGKTGELFF
cdr3_length: 17; j_call: TRBJ2-3; d_call: TRBD2; clone_size: -; v_call: TRBV27; cdr3_nt: TGTGCCAGCAGTTTGGCTAGCGGGAACCACAATCCAGATACGCAGTATTTT; cdr3_aa: CASSLASGNHNPDTQYF
cdr3_length: 12; j_call: TRBJ1-1; d_call: -; clone_size: -; v_call: TRBV29-1; cdr3_nt: TGCAGCACTGGGGGGATCCGGACTGAAGCTTTCTTT; cdr3_aa: CSTGGIRTEAFF
cdr3_length: 12; j_call: TRBJ2-7; d_call: -; clone_size: -; v_call: TRBV20-1; cdr3_nt: TGCAGTGCTAGAAAACAGGGCAACGAGCAGTACTTC; cdr3_aa: CSARKQGNEQYF
cdr3_length: 13; j_call: TRBJ2-1; d_call: -; clone_size: few; v_call: TRBV29-1; cdr3_nt: TGCAGCGTTGAGCCCGGGAGTTACAATGAGCAGTTCTTC; cdr3_aa: CSVEPGSYNEQFF
cdr3_length: 15; j_call: TRBJ2-2; d_call: TRBD1; clone_size: few; v_call: TRBV28; cdr3_nt: TGTGCCAGCAGTCAGGGGGCGACGAACACCGGGGAGCTGTTTTTT; cdr3_aa: CASSQGATNTGELFF
cdr3_length: 14; j_call: TRBJ2-2; d_call: TRBD1; clone_size: few; v_call: TRBV12-3/TRBV12-4; cdr3_nt: TGTGCCAGCAACACCGGACAGGGCCACGGGGAGCTGTTTTTT; cdr3_aa: CASNTGQGHGELFF
cdr3_length: 15; j_call: TRBJ2-2; d_call: TRBD1; clone_size: many; v_call: TRBV9; cdr3_nt: TGTGCCAGCAGCGTGCAACAGGGGGCATCTGGGGAGCTGTTTTTT; cdr3_aa: CASSVQQGASGELFF
cdr3_length: 14; j_call: TRBJ1-1; d_call: -; clone_size: once; v_call: TRBV5-1; cdr3_nt: TGCGCCAGCAGCTTCGCGCCATTGGGCACTGAAGCTTTCTTT; cdr3_aa: CASSFAPLGTEAFF
cdr3_length: 12; j_call: TRBJ2-7; d_call: TRBD1; clone_size: -; v_call: TRBV29-1; cdr3_nt: TGCAGCGTTCCCGGGACAGGGATGGAGCAGTACTTC; cdr3_aa: CSVPGTGMEQYF
cdr3_length: 15; j_call: TRBJ2-2; d_call: -; clone_size: -; v_call: TRBV9; cdr3_nt: TGTGCCAGCAGGAAAGGTATAGCGAACACCGGGGAGCTGTTTTTT; cdr3_aa: CASRKGIANTGELFF
cdr3_length: 13; j_call: TRBJ2-1; d_call: -; clone_size: few; v_call: TRBV27; cdr3_nt: TGTGCCAGCAGTCTAGGGGTGGGAAATGAGCAGTTCTTC; cdr3_aa: CASSLGVGNEQFF
cdr3_length: 11; j_call: TRBJ1-2; d_call: -; clone_size: -; v_call: TRBV5-1; cdr3_nt: TGCGCCAGCAGCTTGGCGGGTGGCTACACCTTC; cdr3_aa: CASSLAGGYTF
cdr3_length: 12; j_call: TRBJ1-2; d_call: -; clone_size: many; v_call: TRBV7-8; cdr3_nt: TGTGCCAGCAGCCCCCGCCAGGGTGGCTACACCTTC; cdr3_aa: CASSPRQGGYTF
cdr3_length: 13; j_call: TRBJ2-7; d_call: TRBD2; clone_size: many; v_call: TRBV7-9; cdr3_nt: TGTGCCAGCAGCTTCCGGACTAGCGGTACTTGCGACTTC; cdr3_aa: CASSFRTSGTCDF
cdr3_length: 15; j_call: TRBJ2-2; d_call: -; clone_size: few; v_call: TRBV7-9; cdr3_nt: TGTGCCAGCAGCTTGGACGGAGCGAACACCGGGGAGCTGTTTTTT; cdr3_aa: CASSLDGANTGELFF
cdr3_length: 13; j_call: TRBJ1-2; d_call: -; clone_size: few; v_call: TRBV20-1; cdr3_nt: TGCAGTGCTAGTTCTGGGCTAAACTATGGCTACACCTTC; cdr3_aa: CSASSGLNYGYTF
cdr3_length: 13; j_call: TRBJ1-5; d_call: TRBD1; clone_size: -; v_call: TRBV20-1; cdr3_nt: TGCAGTGCTGGGACAGAGGTGAATCAGCCCCAGCATTTT; cdr3_aa: CSAGTEVNQPQHF
cdr3_length: 13; j_call: TRBJ1-4; d_call: -; clone_size: -; v_call: TRBV27; cdr3_nt: TGTGCCAGCAGTGGACAGAATTCTGAAAAACTGTTTTTT; cdr3_aa: CASSGQNSEKLFF
cdr3_length: 13; j_call: TRBJ2-7; d_call: -; clone_size: -; v_call: TRBV20-1; cdr3_nt: TGCAGTGCAAGTTTTCCGGGGACCAGCGAGCAGTACTTC; cdr3_aa: CSASFPGTSEQYF
cdr3_length: 14; j_call: TRBJ2-7; d_call: TRBD1; clone_size: many; v_call: TRBV6-2/TRBV6-3; cdr3_nt: TGTGCCAGCAGCTCCCGGGACAGGACCTACGAGCAGTACTTC; cdr3_aa: CASSSRDRTYEQYF